This T cell receptor beta chain was retrieved from a study of identifying expanded T cells in peripheral blood. Regarding the study as a whole: Over approximately two and four weeks, about 15 and 18 clones changed, versus roughly 1.1 between replicates. Across healthy donors, higher total template counts meant significantly greater approximately 2-week count variance.

Repertoires were generated with immunoSEQ multiplex PCR, while TCRdb's copy carries only in-frame clones and drops some. In the table there are tens of thousands of clones, about 89% of which are singletons. This clone was observed a single time. Its antigen is not identified. Healthy donors had no documented immune events, such as infections, while sampled. V was shortened by 1 base and J by 2 bases, with 9 bases between the two germline ends. Germline V gene data show CDR1 as SGHVS and CDR2 as FQNEAQ. The length of the CDR3 is 14 residues. The chain is built from TRBV7-8 and TRBJ2-7, with D perhaps matching TRBD1 or TRBD2 (5 bases each). The specimen was blood. This clonotype originated in a person aged 18 to 70 in good health. In nucleotides, the CDR3 is TGTGCCAGCAGCTTAGATTGGGGGACCTACGAGCAGTACTTC. Protein: CASSLDWGTYEQYF.